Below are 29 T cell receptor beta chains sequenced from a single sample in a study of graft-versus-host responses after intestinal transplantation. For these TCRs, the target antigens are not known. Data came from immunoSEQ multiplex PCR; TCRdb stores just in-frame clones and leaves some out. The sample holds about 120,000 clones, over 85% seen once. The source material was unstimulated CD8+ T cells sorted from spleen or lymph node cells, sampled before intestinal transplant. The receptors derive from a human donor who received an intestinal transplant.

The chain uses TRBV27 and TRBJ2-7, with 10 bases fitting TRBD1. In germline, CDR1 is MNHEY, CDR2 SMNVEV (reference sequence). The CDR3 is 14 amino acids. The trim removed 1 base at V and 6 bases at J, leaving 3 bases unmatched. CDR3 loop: CASSLWGTGAEQYF. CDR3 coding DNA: TGTGCCAGCAGTTTATGGGGGACAGGGGCCGAGCAGTACTTC.

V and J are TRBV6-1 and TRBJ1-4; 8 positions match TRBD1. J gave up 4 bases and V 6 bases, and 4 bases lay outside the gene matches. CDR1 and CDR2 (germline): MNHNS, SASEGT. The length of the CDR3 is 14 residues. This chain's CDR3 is CASSEQGVNEKLFF. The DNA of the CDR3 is TGTGCCAGCAGCGAACAGGGGGTTAATGAAAAACTGTTTTTT.

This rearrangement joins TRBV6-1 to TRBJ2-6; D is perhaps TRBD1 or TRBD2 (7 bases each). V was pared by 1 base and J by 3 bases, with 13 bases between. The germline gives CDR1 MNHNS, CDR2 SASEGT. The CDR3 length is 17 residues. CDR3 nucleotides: TGTGCCAGCAGTGAAGTGGGAGGGGGCGGTGGGGCCAACGTCCTGACTTTC. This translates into CASSEVGGGGGANVLTF.

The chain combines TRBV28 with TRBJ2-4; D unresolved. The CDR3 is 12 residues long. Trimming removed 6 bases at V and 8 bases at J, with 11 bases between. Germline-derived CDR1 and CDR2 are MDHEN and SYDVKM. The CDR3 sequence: CASRTDQDIQYF. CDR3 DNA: TGTGCCAGCAGGACCGATCAGGACATTCAGTACTTC. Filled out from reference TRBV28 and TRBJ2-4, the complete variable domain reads DVKVTQSSRYLVKRTGEKVFLECVQDMDHENMFWYRQDPGLGLRLIYFSYDVKMKEKGDIPEGYSVSREKKERFSLILESASTNQTSMYLCASRTDQDIQYFGAGTRLSVL.

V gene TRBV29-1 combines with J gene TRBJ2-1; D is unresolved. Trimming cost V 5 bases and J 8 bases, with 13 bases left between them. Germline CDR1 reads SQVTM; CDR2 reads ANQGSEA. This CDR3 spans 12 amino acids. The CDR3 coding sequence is TGCAGCGTTCGCCCCTTGTCGGATGAGCAGTTCTTC. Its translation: CSVRPLSDEQFF.

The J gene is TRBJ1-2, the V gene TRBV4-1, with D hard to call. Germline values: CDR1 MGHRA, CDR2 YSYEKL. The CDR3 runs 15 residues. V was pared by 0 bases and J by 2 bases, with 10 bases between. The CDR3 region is CASSQETSSNYGYTF. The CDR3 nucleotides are TGCGCCAGCAGCCAAGAAACCTCATCGAACTATGGCTACACCTTC.

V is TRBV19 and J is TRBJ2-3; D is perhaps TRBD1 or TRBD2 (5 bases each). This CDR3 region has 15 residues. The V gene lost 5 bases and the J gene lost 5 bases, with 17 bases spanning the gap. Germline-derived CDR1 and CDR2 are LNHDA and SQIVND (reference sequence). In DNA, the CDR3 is TGTGCCAGTAGTCAGACAGCGGTGCCTGGAGATACGCAGTATTTT. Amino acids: CASSQTAVPGDTQYF.

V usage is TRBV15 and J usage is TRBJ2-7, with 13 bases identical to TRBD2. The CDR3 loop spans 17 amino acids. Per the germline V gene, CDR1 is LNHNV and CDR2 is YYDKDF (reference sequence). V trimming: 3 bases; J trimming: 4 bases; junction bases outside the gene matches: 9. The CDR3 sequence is CATSSSSPGLAGYEQYF. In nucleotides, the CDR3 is TGTGCCACCAGCAGTTCTTCCCCGGGACTAGCGGGGTACGAGCAGTACTTC. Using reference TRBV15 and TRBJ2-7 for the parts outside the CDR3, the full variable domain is DAMVIQNPRYQVTQFGKPVTLSCSQTLNHNVMYWYQQKSSQAPKLLFHYYDKDFNNEADTPDNFQSRRPNTSFCFLDIRSPGLGDTAMYLCATSSSSPGLAGYEQYFGPGTRLTVT.

The CDR3 is CASSSTGEREAFF. For the CDR3, the DNA is TGTGCCAGTAGTTCAACTGGGGAACGTGAAGCTTTCTTT. V gene TRBV19 combines with J gene TRBJ1-1; D ambiguous. Per the germline V gene, CDR1 is LNHDA and CDR2 is SQIVND (reference sequence). V lost 5 bases to trimming and J lost 7 bases, with 14 bases between them. This CDR3 spans 13 amino acids.

The CDR3 nucleotides are TGTGCCAGCTGCGCAGCGGGTCGCACAGATACGCAGTATTTT. This translates into CASCAAGRTDTQYF. J is TRBJ2-3 and V is TRBV7-9; the D gene is possibly TRBD2 (6 bases). Trimming took off 8 bases at V and 1 base at J, with 13 bases between the two ends. The germline gives CDR1 SEHNR, CDR2 FQNEAQ (reference sequence). This CDR3 is 14 amino acids long.

The CDR3 coding sequence is TGTGCCAGCAGTTCGGGGGAGACCCAGTACTTC. Translation gives CASSSGETQYF. This rearrangement joins TRBV6-5 to TRBJ2-5; D may be TRBD2 (5 bases). Trimming shortened V by 4 bases and J by 5 bases, and 5 bases separated the two germline ends. The germline gives CDR1 MNHEY, CDR2 SVGAGI. The CDR3 is 11 residues long.

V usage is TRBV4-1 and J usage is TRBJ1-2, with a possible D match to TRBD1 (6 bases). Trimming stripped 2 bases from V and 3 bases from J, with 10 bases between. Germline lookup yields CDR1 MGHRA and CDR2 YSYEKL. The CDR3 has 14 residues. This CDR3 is CASSQSRGDYGYTF. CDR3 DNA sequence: TGCGCCAGCAGCCAATCCAGGGGAGACTATGGCTACACCTTC.

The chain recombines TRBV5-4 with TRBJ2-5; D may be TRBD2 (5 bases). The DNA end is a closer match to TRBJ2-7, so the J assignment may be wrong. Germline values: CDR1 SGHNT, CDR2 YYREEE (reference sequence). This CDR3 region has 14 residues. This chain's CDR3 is CASSFGISSYEQYF. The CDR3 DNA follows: TGTGCCAGCAGCTTCGGGATTAGCTCCTACGAGCAGTACTTC.

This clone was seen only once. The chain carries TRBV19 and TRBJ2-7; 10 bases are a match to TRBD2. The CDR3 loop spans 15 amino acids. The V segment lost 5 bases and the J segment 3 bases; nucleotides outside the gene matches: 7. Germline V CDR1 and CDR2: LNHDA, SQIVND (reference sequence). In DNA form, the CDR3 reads TGTGCCAGTAGTTTCGGGACTAGCGCAATCTACGAGCAGTACTTC. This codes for CASSFGTSAIYEQYF.

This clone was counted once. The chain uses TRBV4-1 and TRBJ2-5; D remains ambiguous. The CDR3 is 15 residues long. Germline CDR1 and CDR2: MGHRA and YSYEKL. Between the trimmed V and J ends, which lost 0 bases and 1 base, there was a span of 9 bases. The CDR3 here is CASSQDRAIQETQYF. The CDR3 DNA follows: TGCGCCAGCAGCCAAGACCGGGCGATCCAAGAGACCCAGTACTTC.

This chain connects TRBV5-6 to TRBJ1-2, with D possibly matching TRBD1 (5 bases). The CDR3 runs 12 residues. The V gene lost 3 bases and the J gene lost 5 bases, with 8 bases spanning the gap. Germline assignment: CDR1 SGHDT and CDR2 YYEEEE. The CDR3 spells CASSWGGYGYTF. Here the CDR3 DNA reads TGTGCCAGCAGCTGGGGGGGTTATGGCTACACCTTC.

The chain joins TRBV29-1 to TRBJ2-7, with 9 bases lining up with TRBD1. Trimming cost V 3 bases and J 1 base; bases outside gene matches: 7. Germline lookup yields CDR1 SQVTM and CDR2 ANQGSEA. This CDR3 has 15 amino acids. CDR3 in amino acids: CSVELDRGASYEQYF. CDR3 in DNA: TGCAGCGTTGAGCTTGACAGGGGGGCTTCCTACGAGCAGTACTTC.

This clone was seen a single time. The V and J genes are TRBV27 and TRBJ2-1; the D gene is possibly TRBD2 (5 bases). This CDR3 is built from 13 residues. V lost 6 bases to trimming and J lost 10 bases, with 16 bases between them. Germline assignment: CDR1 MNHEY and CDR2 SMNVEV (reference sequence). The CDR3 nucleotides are TGTGCCAGCAGCCCCCTGGGAGAATCCGAGCAGTTCTTC. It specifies CASSPLGESEQFF.

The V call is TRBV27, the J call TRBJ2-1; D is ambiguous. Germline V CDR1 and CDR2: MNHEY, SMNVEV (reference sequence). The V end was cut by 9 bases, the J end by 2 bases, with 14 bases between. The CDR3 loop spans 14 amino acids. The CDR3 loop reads CASRPGLTYNEQFF. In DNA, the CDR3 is TGTGCCAGTCGACCGGGTCTTACCTACAATGAGCAGTTCTTC.

CDR3 sequence: CASSLISSYEQYF. As DNA, the CDR3 is TGCGCCAGCAGCTTGATTTCCAGCTACGAGCAGTACTTC. The rearrangement uses TRBV5-1 and TRBJ2-7; the D is unclear. Germline CDR1 and CDR2: SGHRS and YFSETQ. Trimming pared 1 base from V and 3 bases from J, leaving 8 bases between. The CDR3 spans 13 residues. Based on the CDR3 plus reference TRBV5-1 and TRBJ2-7, the full variable domain is KAGVTQTPRYLIKTRGQQVTLSCSPISGHRSVSWYQQTPGQGLQFLFEYFSETQRNKGNFPGRFSGRQFSNSRSEMNVSTLELGDSALYLCASSLISSYEQYFGPGTRLTVT.

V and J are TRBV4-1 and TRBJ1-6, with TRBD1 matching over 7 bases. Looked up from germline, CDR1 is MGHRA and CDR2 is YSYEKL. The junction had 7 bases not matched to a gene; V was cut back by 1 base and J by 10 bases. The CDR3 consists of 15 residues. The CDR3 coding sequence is TGCGCCAGCAGCCAAGCTGCGACAGGGCGGTCACCCCTCCACTTT. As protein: CASSQAATGRSPLHF.

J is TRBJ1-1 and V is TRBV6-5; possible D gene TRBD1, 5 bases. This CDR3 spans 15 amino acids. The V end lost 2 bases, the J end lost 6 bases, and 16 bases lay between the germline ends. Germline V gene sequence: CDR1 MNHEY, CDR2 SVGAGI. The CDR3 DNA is TGTGCCAGCAGTTACGAGCAGGGCCCGCACCCTGAAGCTTTCTTT. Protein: CASSYEQGPHPEAFF.

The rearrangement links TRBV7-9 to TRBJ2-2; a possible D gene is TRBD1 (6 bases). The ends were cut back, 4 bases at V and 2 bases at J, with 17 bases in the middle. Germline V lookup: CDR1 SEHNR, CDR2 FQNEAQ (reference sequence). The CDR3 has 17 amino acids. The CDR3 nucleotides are TGTGCCAGCAGCTACCGAACAGGGAACGATAACACCGGGGAGCTGTTTTTT. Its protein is CASSYRTGNDNTGELFF.

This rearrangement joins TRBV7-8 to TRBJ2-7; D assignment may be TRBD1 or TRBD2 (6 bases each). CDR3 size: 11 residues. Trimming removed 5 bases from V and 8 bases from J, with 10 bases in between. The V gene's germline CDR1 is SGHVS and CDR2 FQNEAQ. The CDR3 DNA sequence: TGTGCCAGCAGCCCGGGGGACAAGCAGTACTTC. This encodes CASSPGDKQYF.

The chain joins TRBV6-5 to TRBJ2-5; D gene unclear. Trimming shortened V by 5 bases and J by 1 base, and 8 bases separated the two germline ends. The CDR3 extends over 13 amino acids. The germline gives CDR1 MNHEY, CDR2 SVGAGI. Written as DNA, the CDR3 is TGTGCCAGCAGTGAAGTGGCCCAAGAGACCCAGTACTTC. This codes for CASSEVAQETQYF.

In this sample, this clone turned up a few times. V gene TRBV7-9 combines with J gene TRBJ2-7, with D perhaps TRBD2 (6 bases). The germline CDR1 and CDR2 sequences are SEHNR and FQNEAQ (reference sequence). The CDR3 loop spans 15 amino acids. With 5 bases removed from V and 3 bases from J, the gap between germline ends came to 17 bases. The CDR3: CASSIDGTAYYEQYF. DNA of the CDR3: TGTGCCAGCAGCATCGATGGGACTGCATACTACGAGCAGTACTTC. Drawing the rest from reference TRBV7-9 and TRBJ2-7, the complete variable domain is DTGVSQNPRHKITKRGQNVTFRCDPISEHNRLYWYRQTLGQGPEFLTYFQNEAQLEKSRLLSDRFSAERPKGSFSTLEIQRTEQGDSAMYLCASSIDGTAYYEQYFGPGTRLTVT.

CDR3 in amino acids: CASSFGQEQYF. The CDR3 DNA is TGTGCCAGTAGTTTCGGACAGGAGCAGTACTTC. J is TRBJ2-7 and V is TRBV19, with D possibly being TRBD1 (6 bases). This CDR3 has 11 amino acids. V shed 5 bases and J shed 7 bases, with 9 bases lying between them. Germline CDR1 reads LNHDA; CDR2 reads SQIVND (reference sequence).

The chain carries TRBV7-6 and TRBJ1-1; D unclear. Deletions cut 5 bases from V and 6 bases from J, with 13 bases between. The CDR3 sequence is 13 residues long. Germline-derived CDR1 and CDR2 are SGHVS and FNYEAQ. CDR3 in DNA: TGTGCCAGCAGCGCTTTGGGCGTAGCTGAAGCTTTCTTT. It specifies CASSALGVAEAFF. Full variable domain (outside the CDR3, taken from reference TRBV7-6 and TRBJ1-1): GAGVSQSPRYKVTKRGQDVALRCDPISGHVSLYWYRQALGQGPEFLTYFNYEAQQDKSGLPNDRFSAERPEGSISTLTIQRTEQRDSAMYRCASSALGVAEAFFGQGTRLTVV.

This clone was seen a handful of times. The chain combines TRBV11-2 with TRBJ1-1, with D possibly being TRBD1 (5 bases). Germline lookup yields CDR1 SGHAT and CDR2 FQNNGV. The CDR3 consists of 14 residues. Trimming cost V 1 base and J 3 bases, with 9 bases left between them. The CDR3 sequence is CASSLAGLYTEAFF. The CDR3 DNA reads TGTGCCAGCAGCTTAGCAGGGTTGTACACTGAAGCTTTCTTT.